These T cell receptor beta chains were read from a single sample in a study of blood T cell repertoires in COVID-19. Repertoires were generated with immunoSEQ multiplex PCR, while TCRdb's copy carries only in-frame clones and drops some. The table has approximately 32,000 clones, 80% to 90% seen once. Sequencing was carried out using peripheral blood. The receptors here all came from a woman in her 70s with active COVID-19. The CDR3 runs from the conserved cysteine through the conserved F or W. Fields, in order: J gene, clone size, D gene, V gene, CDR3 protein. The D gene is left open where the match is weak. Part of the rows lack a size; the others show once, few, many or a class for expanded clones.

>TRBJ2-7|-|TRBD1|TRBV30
CAWCRQGAGEQYF
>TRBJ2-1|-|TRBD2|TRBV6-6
CASSLSGGSYNEQFF
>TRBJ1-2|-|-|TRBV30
CAWSKTAGYGYTF
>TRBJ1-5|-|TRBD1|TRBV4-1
CASSQEDRRGRTQHF
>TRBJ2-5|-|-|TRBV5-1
CASSLGSEETQYF
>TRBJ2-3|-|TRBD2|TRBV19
CASTLSGADTQYF
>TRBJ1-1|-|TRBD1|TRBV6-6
CASSYWTGRSDTEAFF
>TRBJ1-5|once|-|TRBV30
CAWSPPQGWGNQPQHF
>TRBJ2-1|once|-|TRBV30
CAWSLSVPFF
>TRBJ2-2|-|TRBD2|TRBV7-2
CASSLVAGGFGELFF
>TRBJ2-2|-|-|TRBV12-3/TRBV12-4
CASSPGFPGELFF
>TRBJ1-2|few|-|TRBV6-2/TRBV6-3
CASSKGDYYGYTF
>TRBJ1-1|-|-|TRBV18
CASSPAGANTEAFF
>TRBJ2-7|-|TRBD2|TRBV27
CASAAGGAYEQYF
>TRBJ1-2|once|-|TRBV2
CASSPFSTVDYGYTF
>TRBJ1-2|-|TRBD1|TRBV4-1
CASSHGRGRGYTF
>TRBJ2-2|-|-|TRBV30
CAWSVGAQIGELFF
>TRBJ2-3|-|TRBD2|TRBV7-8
CASSFARLAGTDTQYF
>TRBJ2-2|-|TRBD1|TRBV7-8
CASSLGQINTGELFF
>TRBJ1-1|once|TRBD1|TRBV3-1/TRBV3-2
CASSKQGEAFF
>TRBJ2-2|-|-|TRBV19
CATLIANTGELFF
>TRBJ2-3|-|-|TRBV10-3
CAAMHQGTDTQYF
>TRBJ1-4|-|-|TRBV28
CASRRVENEKLFF
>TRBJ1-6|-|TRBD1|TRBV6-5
CASSYRGYNSPLHF